A single sample gave rise to the 19 T cell receptor beta chains below, sequenced in a study of vaccination effects on CD4 cells after COVID-19. Method: immunoSEQ multiplex PCR; TCRdb's copy keeps in-frame clones and lacks some. The sample contains fewer than 85,000 clones, around 78% of which appear only once. These receptors lack a known antigen. Antigen-specific CD4+ T cells expanded by the ViraFEST assay with viral peptide pools were then sequenced. With 9 to 11 days of culture completed, CD4+ T cells were isolated. According to the study, vaccine recipients showed no prior SARS-CoV-2 infection and negative nucleocapsid antibodies. Sequenced material: CD4+ T cells from PBMCs cultured with SARS-CoV-2 spike peptides, taken before COVID-19 vaccination. These receptors were collected from a human donor who received a COVID-19 vaccine.

J is TRBJ2-1 and V is TRBV9; 7 bases agree with TRBD1. CDR1 and CDR2 from the germline V gene are SGDLS and YYNGEE. The trim removed 3 bases at V and 2 bases at J, leaving 5 bases unmatched. The CDR3 loop spans 15 amino acids. CDR3 protein: CASSERQGAYNEQFF. CDR3 DNA sequence: TGTGCCAGCAGCGAAAGACAGGGCGCCTACAATGAGCAGTTCTTC.

This clone was observed a few times. The J gene is TRBJ2-3, the V gene TRBV19; D is perhaps TRBD1 (6 bases). Trimming cost V 6 bases and J 6 bases, with 7 bases left between them. The CDR3 spans 11 residues. Germline CDR1 reads LNHDA; CDR2 reads SQIVND (reference sequence). The DNA of the CDR3 is TGTGCCAGTAGAACAGGGGATACGCAGTATTTT. Translation: CASRTGDTQYF.

The rearrangement uses TRBV28 and TRBJ2-2, with a tentative D call TRBD1 (5 bases). V dropped 5 bases and J dropped 8 bases, with 18 bases sitting between them. Looked up from germline, CDR1 is MDHEN and CDR2 is SYDVKM. The CDR3 is 15 amino acids. The CDR3 here is CASSGQFWIVGELFF. Written as DNA, the CDR3 is TGTGCCAGCAGTGGACAATTTTGGATTGTGGGGGAGCTGTTTTTT.

The V call is TRBV2, the J call TRBJ2-5; 8 nucleotides agree with TRBD1. CDR1 and CDR2 (germline): SNHLY, FYNNEI. V shed 6 bases and J 5 bases; nucleotides not matched to a gene: 8. This CDR3 is built from 14 residues. CDR3 sequence: CASRADRGAETQYF. For the CDR3, the DNA is TGTGCCAGCAGAGCCGACAGGGGAGCGGAGACCCAGTACTTC.

This chain connects TRBV6-5 to TRBJ2-3; D is perhaps TRBD1 (5 bases). The CDR3 extends over 15 amino acids. Germline loops: CDR1 MNHEY, CDR2 SVGAGI. Trimming stripped 6 bases from V and 5 bases from J, with 18 bases between. The CDR3 nucleotides read TGTGCCAGCAGCCGCAGGGCAGGCTTCGGAGATACGCAGTATTTT. Amino acid sequence: CASSRRAGFGDTQYF.

The chain links TRBV5-1 to TRBJ2-1, with TRBD2 matching 15 bases. This CDR3 spans 17 amino acids. Germline trimming cut 5 bases from V and 7 bases from J; bases unmatched to any gene: 10. The V gene's germline CDR1 is SGHRS and CDR2 YFSETQ. CDR3 region: CASRATWTSGGGNEQFF. CDR3 sequence (DNA): TGCGCCAGCAGAGCAACATGGACTAGCGGGGGGGGAAATGAGCAGTTCTTC.

This sequence joins TRBV6-5 and TRBJ1-5, with a tentative D call TRBD1 (6 bases). The V and J ends lost 7 bases and 5 bases respectively, with 12 bases between them. The germline V gene encodes CDR1 MNHEY and CDR2 SVGAGI. The CDR3 is 13 residues long. The CDR3 DNA reads TGTGCCAGCATTGGCAGGGGCCATCAGCCCCAGCATTTT. It translates to CASIGRGHQPQHF.

This chain uses TRBV7-9 with TRBJ2-3; D not resolved. V was pared by 4 bases and J by 3 bases, with 5 bases between. The length of the CDR3 is 12 residues. Germline values: CDR1 SEHNR, CDR2 FQNEAQ (reference sequence). The CDR3 reads CASSSTTDTQYF. CDR3 nucleotide sequence: TGTGCCAGCAGCTCGACGACAGATACGCAGTATTTT.

The chain carries TRBV5-4 and TRBJ2-5; TRBD1 or TRBD2 may be the D gene (5 bases each). V was trimmed by 3 bases and J by 5 bases, leaving 20 bases between them. The germline V gene has CDR1 SGHNT and CDR2 YYREEE (reference sequence). This CDR3 contains 16 residues. Written as DNA, the CDR3 is TGTGCCAGCAGCTCCCTACACGAGGGGAATAGGGAGACCCAGTACTTC. Translation gives CASSSLHEGNRETQYF.

The V and J genes are TRBV19 and TRBJ2-5; 11 bases are a match to TRBD2. Unmatched junction bases numbered 9, after V lost 5 bases and J lost 4 bases. The CDR3 extends over 16 amino acids. Germline CDR1 reads LNHDA; CDR2 reads SQIVND (reference sequence). In nucleotides, the CDR3 is TGTGCCAGTAGTGACCCCGGACTAGCGGGTGGAGAGACCCAGTACTTC. It codes for CASSDPGLAGGETQYF.

The rearrangement links TRBV5-4 to TRBJ2-3; D may be TRBD1 or TRBD2 (5 bases each). The germline gives CDR1 SGHNT, CDR2 YYREEE (reference sequence). Trimming stripped 4 bases from V and 4 bases from J, with 16 bases between. CDR3 length equals 15 residues. The CDR3 bases are TGTGCCAGCAGCCCTGACTGGGGCGGGTCAGATACGCAGTATTTT. Amino acids: CASSPDWGGSDTQYF.

The chain combines TRBV29-1 with TRBJ2-5; D unclear. This CDR3 is built from 13 residues. V was cut by 6 bases and J by 1 base, with 12 bases left in between. Germline assignment: CDR1 SQVTM and CDR2 ANQGSEA. In nucleotides, the CDR3 is TGCAGCGTAGCCCCCATGCTCCAAGAGACCCAGTACTTC. It translates to CSVAPMLQETQYF.

The genes are TRBV24-1 and TRBJ1-2; no firm D call. Germline V lookup: CDR1 KGHDR, CDR2 SFDVKD. V lost 5 bases to trimming and J lost 4 bases, with 16 bases between them. This CDR3 contains 15 residues. CDR3 in DNA: TGTGCCACCAGTGTTGCGGGTACGGACCTCTATGGCTACACCTTC. Protein product: CATSVAGTDLYGYTF.

The chain has TRBV9 and TRBJ1-2; D is uncertain. CDR3 length equals 15 residues. Per the germline V gene, CDR1 is SGDLS and CDR2 is YYNGEE. Between the trimmed V and J ends, which lost 3 bases and 9 bases, there was a span of 21 bases. CDR3 bases: TGTGCCAGCAGCGGGGTTGGGGTCCACTGGGCACGCTACACCTTC. Translated: CASSGVGVHWARYTF.

This chain links TRBV19 with TRBJ1-6; no firm D call. Trimming left V 3 bases short and J 10 bases short, with 16 bases between. The CDR3 runs 15 residues. From germline, CDR1 is LNHDA and CDR2 SQIVND (reference sequence). CDR3 in DNA: TGTGCCAGTAGTATTGGAAGATTACCGGGCTCACCCCTCCACTTT. Translating gives CASSIGRLPGSPLHF.

The DNA for the CDR3 is TGTGCCAGCAGCGAGACAGGGGCAGGCGGATCACCCCTCCACTTT. This encodes CASSETGAGGSPLHF. This chain uses TRBV2 with TRBJ1-6; 8 nucleotides match TRBD1. The trim removed 6 bases at V and 10 bases at J, leaving 11 bases unmatched. In germline, CDR1 is SNHLY, CDR2 FYNNEI. The CDR3 loop spans 15 amino acids.

This clone was picked up a small number of times. The rearrangement uses TRBV4-1 and TRBJ2-1; possibly TRBD1 for D (5 bases). With 4 bases removed from V and 8 bases from J, the gap between germline ends came to 12 bases. The V gene's germline CDR1 is MGHRA and CDR2 YSYEKL. The CDR3 contains 13 residues. This CDR3 reads CASSRGPVDEQFF. CDR3 sequence (DNA): TGCGCCAGCAGCCGGGGCCCAGTCGATGAGCAGTTCTTC.

The genes are TRBV27 and TRBJ1-6; the D is unclear. Trimming took 10 bases from V and 5 from J, leaving 12 bases between them. The length of the CDR3 is 13 residues. The germline CDR1 and CDR2 sequences are MNHEY and SMNVEV (reference sequence). CDR3 sequence: CATGRVNNSPLHF. CDR3 nucleotides: TGTGCCACCGGGAGGGTAAATAATTCACCCCTCCACTTT.

The CDR3 loop is CASSFIAGAFF. The CDR3 DNA reads TGTGCCAGCAGCTTCATAGCGGGGGCCTTCTTC. The chain combines TRBV7-2 with TRBJ2-1, with TRBD2 identical over 9 bases. V trimming: 3 bases; J trimming: 16 bases; junction bases outside the gene matches: 4. Germline V lookup: CDR1 SGHTA, CDR2 FQGNSA. CDR3 length: 11 residues.